What follows are 3 T cell receptor beta chains derived from one specimen sequenced in a study of cytomegalovirus exposure and HLA in healthy donors (TCRdb year 2017). Libraries were built with the immunoSEQ multiplex PCR assay. For the multiplex PCR, a mixture combining 60 forward primers for TCR Vbeta segments and 13 reverse primers for TCR Jbeta segments was used. The source is immuneACCESS, and TCRdb retained only in-frame sequences with V and J called. Part of the clones is not carried over; for the studies checked, unresolved V genes explain less than half of this, and the remainder is unexplained. The table for this sample lists 120,000 or so clones; approximately 10% of them were counted only once. The ten top clones hold 4% to 5% of the sample. The sequenced sample was PBMCs. These receptors all stem from a woman in her late teens or twenties in good health and CMV-seropositive.

The rearrangement joins TRBV29-1 to TRBJ1-2; the D is unclear. Trimming stripped 4 bases from V and 1 base from J, with 7 bases between. The length of the CDR3 is 12 residues. The germline V gene encodes CDR1 SQVTM and CDR2 ANQGSEA. The CDR3 sequence: CSVVPVNYGYTF. CDR3 in DNA: TGCAGCGTTGTACCAGTTAACTATGGCTACACCTTC.

This clone was recorded a few times. The chain links TRBV9 to TRBJ2-6; 8 nucleotides align to TRBD2. After removal of 1 base from V and 4 bases from J, the junction contained 4 bases not matched to a gene. The CDR3 extends over 16 amino acids. Looked up from germline, CDR1 is SGDLS and CDR2 is YYNGEE. DNA of the CDR3: TGTGCCAGCAGCGTATTAGCGGGAACCGGGGCCAACGTCCTGACTTTC. It translates to CASSVLAGTGANVLTF.

The rearrangement joins TRBV7-9 to TRBJ1-1, with TRBD1 identical over 7 bases. The CDR3 loop spans 16 amino acids. Trimming at V came to 4 bases and at J to 6 bases, leaving 14 bases not matched to a gene. CDR1 SEHNR and CDR2 FQNEAQ come from the germline V gene (reference sequence). The CDR3 loop is CASSSAGQLYPPEAFF. CDR3 in DNA: TGTGCCAGCAGCTCGGCGGGACAGTTATATCCCCCTGAAGCTTTCTTT.